This T cell receptor beta chain stems from a study of blood T cell repertoires in COVID-19. Overall study: Italy, Spain and the United States were the sources of the convalescent and acute COVID-19 samples. Sources were T cells, B-cell-depleted T cells, or PBMCs; the material itself was cDNA or gDNA.

The CDR3 runs 12 residues. V lost 3 bases and J 4 bases, leaving 5 bases between the germline ends. This clone was counted a few times. This CDR3 is also generated by other DNA sequences in the sample. Study processing details: Estimation of nucleated cell counts was performed using reference gene primer amplification. The assay was immunoSEQ multiplex PCR, and TCRdb's table has in-frame clones only and misses some. The DNA was the basis for D and trimming; V, J and clone size are from that table. The sample comprises about 300,000 clones, roughly 89% of which are singletons, and approximately 1.8% rests with the top ten.

The genes are TRBV12-3 or TRBV12-4 and TRBJ2-3, with D possibly TRBD2 on 5 matching bases. The receptor was derived from a woman aged 25 to 45 with COVID-19, enrolled during active disease. Material for sequencing was peripheral blood. The CDR3 protein is CASSFSADTQYF. The CDR3 bases are TGTGCCAGCAGTTTTAGCGCAGATACGCAGTATTTT.